The rows below give T cell receptor beta chains drawn from one sample of a study of healthy donors' naive CD4 and CD8 T cells. TCRdb ran MiXCR on the reads and lists one entry per CDR3 protein. The sample carries around 200,000 distinct CDR3 sequences, 74% recorded once. Sequencing was done on a sample of naive CD4+ and CD8+ T cells sorted from blood, pooled from several donors. The source is a pool of human donors in good health; the sample pools cells from several healthy donors. CDR3s include the opening cysteine and the closing phenylalanine or tryptophan. The order of the fields is D gene, V gene, J gene, clone size, CDR3 DNA, CDR3 protein. A D gene is named only where the DNA matches it firmly. Size is omitted from some rows. Given values are once, few, many or a class for expanded clones.

d_call: .
v_call: TRBV6-2/TRBV6-3
j_call: TRBJ2-7
clone_size: .
cdr3_nt: TGTGCCAGCAGAAGCGGCGGGCTGTTCTACGAGCAGTACTTC
cdr3_aa: CASRSGGLFYEQYF

d_call: .
v_call: TRBV10-3
j_call: TRBJ2-7
clone_size: .
cdr3_nt: TGTGCCATCAGTGAAGAGGGTGTAGGCTACGAGCAGTACTTC
cdr3_aa: CAISEEGVGYEQYF

d_call: .
v_call: TRBV19
j_call: TRBJ1-6
clone_size: .
cdr3_nt: TGTGCCAGTAGTCCGGGTAATTCACCCCTCCACTTT
cdr3_aa: CASSPGNSPLHF

d_call: .
v_call: TRBV20-1
j_call: TRBJ1-6
clone_size: .
cdr3_nt: TGCAGTGCTAGAGTTCGACAGGAGTATAATTCACCCCTCCACTTT
cdr3_aa: CSARVRQEYNSPLHF

d_call: TRBD2
v_call: TRBV29-1
j_call: TRBJ2-1
clone_size: .
cdr3_nt: TGCAGCGGGGCGGCGGGGACTAGCGGGCGAAACTACAATGAGCAGTTCTTC
cdr3_aa: CSGAAGTSGRNYNEQFF

d_call: TRBD1
v_call: TRBV29-1
j_call: TRBJ1-2
clone_size: few
cdr3_nt: TGCAGCGGGGGAGGACAGGGAGAATACTATGGCTACACCTTC
cdr3_aa: CSGGGQGEYYGYTF

d_call: .
v_call: TRBV27
j_call: TRBJ1-5
clone_size: .
cdr3_nt: TGTGCCAGCACCGCCAGTGCTACCCAGCCCCAGCATTTT
cdr3_aa: CASTASATQPQHF

d_call: TRBD2
v_call: TRBV5-4
j_call: TRBJ2-1
clone_size: .
cdr3_nt: TGTGCCAGCAGCTATCTAGCGGGATTTAACAATGAGCAGTTCTTC
cdr3_aa: CASSYLAGFNNEQFF

d_call: .
v_call: TRBV27
j_call: TRBJ2-7
clone_size: .
cdr3_nt: TGTGCCAGCAGTTTATCGGGGGGGCTCTGGAGCTACGAGCAGTACTTC
cdr3_aa: CASSLSGGLWSYEQYF

d_call: TRBD1
v_call: TRBV6-5
j_call: TRBJ1-1
clone_size: .
cdr3_nt: TGTGCCAGCAGTTACGGGACAGCGAACACTGAAGCTTTCTTT
cdr3_aa: CASSYGTANTEAFF

d_call: .
v_call: TRBV15
j_call: TRBJ2-2
clone_size: .
cdr3_nt: TGTGCCACCAGCAGAGGGGGACCTGGACAGAACACCGGGGAGCTGTTTTTT
cdr3_aa: CATSRGGPGQNTGELFF

d_call: .
v_call: TRBV6-2/TRBV6-3
j_call: TRBJ2-7
clone_size: .
cdr3_nt: TGTGCCAGCAGTTATGAGGCTAACGAGCAGTACTTC
cdr3_aa: CASSYEANEQYF

d_call: .
v_call: TRBV10-3
j_call: TRBJ1-1
clone_size: .
cdr3_nt: TGTGCCAGCAGTGATGGGATGAACATTGAAGCTTTCTTT
cdr3_aa: CASSDGMNIEAFF

d_call: TRBD1
v_call: TRBV5-6
j_call: TRBJ2-5
clone_size: .
cdr3_nt: TGTGCCAGCACCTTGTGGGGACAGGGGCGAGAGACCCAGTACTTC
cdr3_aa: CASTLWGQGRETQYF

d_call: .
v_call: TRBV27
j_call: TRBJ1-6
clone_size: .
cdr3_nt: TGTGCCAGCAGTGGCAGTTTTTATAATTCACCCCTCCACTTT
cdr3_aa: CASSGSFYNSPLHF

d_call: .
v_call: TRBV5-1
j_call: TRBJ1-1
clone_size: few
cdr3_nt: TGCGCCAGCAGCTTGGATACCGACAGGTACACTGAAGCTTTCTTT
cdr3_aa: CASSLDTDRYTEAFF

d_call: .
v_call: TRBV19
j_call: TRBJ1-1
clone_size: .
cdr3_nt: TGTGCCAGTAGTATAGGGTCTAGAAACACTGAAGCTTTCTTT
cdr3_aa: CASSIGSRNTEAFF

d_call: .
v_call: TRBV6-2/TRBV6-3
j_call: TRBJ2-7
clone_size: .
cdr3_nt: TGTGCCAGCAGTTACCTCGTCGACGAGCAGTACTTC
cdr3_aa: CASSYLVDEQYF

d_call: TRBD1
v_call: TRBV11-1
j_call: TRBJ2-7
clone_size: .
cdr3_nt: TGTGCCAGCAGCTTAGAGACCCCAGGGGGCAAGCTTCGCGAGCAGTACTTC
cdr3_aa: CASSLETPGGKLREQYF

d_call: TRBD2
v_call: TRBV5-5
j_call: TRBJ2-7
clone_size: .
cdr3_nt: TGTGCCAGCAGCTTTTCGCGGGAGAGGGAGCAGTACTTC
cdr3_aa: CASSFSREREQYF

d_call: .
v_call: TRBV4-1
j_call: TRBJ1-5
clone_size: .
cdr3_nt: TGCGCCAGCAGCCAAGGGTCTCATCAGCCCCAGCATTTT
cdr3_aa: CASSQGSHQPQHF

d_call: .
v_call: TRBV7-8
j_call: TRBJ2-7
clone_size: .
cdr3_nt: TGTGCCAGCAGCTTAGCGCTTGTCAGGGGCCACGAGCAGTACTTC
cdr3_aa: CASSLALVRGHEQYF

d_call: .
v_call: TRBV7-9
j_call: TRBJ2-7
clone_size: .
cdr3_nt: TGTGCCAGCAGCCGCTTTGGGCTCGAGCAGTACTTC
cdr3_aa: CASSRFGLEQYF

d_call: TRBD2
v_call: TRBV29-1
j_call: TRBJ2-7
clone_size: .
cdr3_nt: TGCAGCGTTTCCCGGACTAGCGGGAGTTACGAGCAGTACTTC
cdr3_aa: CSVSRTSGSYEQYF

d_call: TRBD2
v_call: TRBV29-1
j_call: TRBJ2-7
clone_size: .
cdr3_nt: TGCAGCGTTGAACTTCTGGCTAGCGGGAGAAAAGGTCCCTCCTACGAGCAGTACTTC
cdr3_aa: CSVELLASGRKGPSYEQYF

d_call: .
v_call: TRBV20-1
j_call: TRBJ1-1
clone_size: .
cdr3_nt: TGCAGTGCCATAGGACAGCCTAACACTGAAGCTTTCTTT
cdr3_aa: CSAIGQPNTEAFF

d_call: .
v_call: TRBV29-1
j_call: TRBJ1-2
clone_size: once
cdr3_nt: TGCAGCGTTGAAGACACCAGGGGCGGGATTGGCTACACCTTC
cdr3_aa: CSVEDTRGGIGYTF

d_call: TRBD1
v_call: TRBV19
j_call: TRBJ2-7
clone_size: .
cdr3_nt: TGTGCCAGTAGTGAGGACAGGAGAAGCTCCTACGAGCAGTACTTC
cdr3_aa: CASSEDRRSSYEQYF

d_call: .
v_call: TRBV20-1
j_call: TRBJ2-1
clone_size: once
cdr3_nt: TGCAGTGCTAGAGGTGGGGAATTCTACAATGAGCAGTTCTTC
cdr3_aa: CSARGGEFYNEQFF

d_call: .
v_call: TRBV6-5
j_call: TRBJ1-2
clone_size: .
cdr3_nt: TGTGCCAGCAGGCCCACGGACAGTTACTATGGCTACACCTTC
cdr3_aa: CASRPTDSYYGYTF

d_call: .
v_call: TRBV5-1
j_call: TRBJ1-2
clone_size: .
cdr3_nt: TGCGCCAGCAGCTTGGGTCCAGAGAACTATGGCTACACCTTC
cdr3_aa: CASSLGPENYGYTF

d_call: TRBD2
v_call: TRBV20-1
j_call: TRBJ2-1
clone_size: .
cdr3_nt: TGCAGTGCTAGAGAGCCGGGGGCGGGAGGGGATGAGCAGTTCTTC
cdr3_aa: CSAREPGAGGDEQFF

d_call: TRBD1
v_call: TRBV27
j_call: TRBJ2-7
clone_size: .
cdr3_nt: TGTGCCAGCAGCTCGGACAGGGACTCCTACGAGCAGTACTTC
cdr3_aa: CASSSDRDSYEQYF

d_call: TRBD2
v_call: TRBV15
j_call: TRBJ2-3
clone_size: once
cdr3_nt: TGTGCCACCAGCAGAGCGGGAATTAATAGCGGGAGGGTCTTAACAGATACGCAGTATTTT
cdr3_aa: CATSRAGINSGRVLTDTQYF

d_call: TRBD1
v_call: TRBV29-1
j_call: TRBJ1-1
clone_size: .
cdr3_nt: TGCAGCGTTGGGGGACAGGGGGGGTACACTGAAGCTTTCTTT
cdr3_aa: CSVGGQGGYTEAFF

d_call: TRBD1
v_call: TRBV29-1
j_call: TRBJ1-5
clone_size: .
cdr3_nt: TGCAGCGTCAGGGAGGGGGCCTATCAGCCCCAGCATTTT
cdr3_aa: CSVREGAYQPQHF

d_call: TRBD2
v_call: TRBV6-5
j_call: TRBJ2-1
clone_size: .
cdr3_nt: TGTGCCAGCAGTCAGGGACTAGCGGGAGGCATCTCCTACAATGAGCAGTTCTTC
cdr3_aa: CASSQGLAGGISYNEQFF

d_call: TRBD1
v_call: TRBV5-4
j_call: TRBJ2-1
clone_size: .
cdr3_nt: TGTGCCAGCAGCGTGGCCTCGACAGGGTTCCATGAGCAGTTCTTC
cdr3_aa: CASSVASTGFHEQFF

d_call: TRBD2
v_call: TRBV29-1
j_call: TRBJ2-3
clone_size: .
cdr3_nt: TGCAGCGTTTCGGGACTAGCGGGAGCAGATACGCAGTATTTT
cdr3_aa: CSVSGLAGADTQYF

d_call: .
v_call: TRBV6-5
j_call: TRBJ1-2
clone_size: .
cdr3_nt: TGTGCCAGCAGTTACTCGAGGGCTCCGAACTATGGCTACACCTTC
cdr3_aa: CASSYSRAPNYGYTF

d_call: .
v_call: TRBV30
j_call: TRBJ2-1
clone_size: .
cdr3_nt: TGTGCCTGGAGTGATGCGGAGGGCTCCTACAATGAGCAGTTCTTC
cdr3_aa: CAWSDAEGSYNEQFF

d_call: .
v_call: TRBV4-3
j_call: TRBJ2-5
clone_size: .
cdr3_nt: TGCGCCAGCAGCCCTGGGCGACGCCAAGAGACCCAGTACTTC
cdr3_aa: CASSPGRRQETQYF

d_call: .
v_call: TRBV11-1
j_call: TRBJ1-1
clone_size: once
cdr3_nt: TGTGCCAGCAGCTTATGGGAGAAGACTGAAGCTTTCTTT
cdr3_aa: CASSLWEKTEAFF

d_call: .
v_call: TRBV29-1
j_call: TRBJ1-1
clone_size: .
cdr3_nt: TGCAGCGCCGGACGATTGAACACTGAAGCTTTCTTT
cdr3_aa: CSAGRLNTEAFF

d_call: .
v_call: TRBV27
j_call: TRBJ2-7
clone_size: few
cdr3_nt: TGTGCCAGCAGTTCCGACTCGAACGAGCAGTACTTC
cdr3_aa: CASSSDSNEQYF

d_call: .
v_call: TRBV19
j_call: TRBJ2-5
clone_size: .
cdr3_nt: TGTGCCAGTAGCCCAGGACAGAGGAATCAAGAGACCCAGTACTTC
cdr3_aa: CASSPGQRNQETQYF

d_call: .
v_call: TRBV18
j_call: TRBJ2-7
clone_size: .
cdr3_nt: TGTGCCAGCTCACCACCGGAGGGACGGTACGAGCAGTACTTC
cdr3_aa: CASSPPEGRYEQYF

d_call: .
v_call: TRBV29-1
j_call: TRBJ1-1
clone_size: .
cdr3_nt: TGCAGCGTTGATGAGGGGGGCCCTGGGGCTTTCTTT
cdr3_aa: CSVDEGGPGAFF

d_call: TRBD1
v_call: TRBV29-1
j_call: TRBJ2-4
clone_size: .
cdr3_nt: TGCAGCGTTCGGGACAGACAGTTATCCCGACGAGCCAAAAACATTCAGTACTTC
cdr3_aa: CSVRDRQLSRRAKNIQYF

d_call: .
v_call: TRBV12-3/TRBV12-4
j_call: TRBJ2-3
clone_size: once
cdr3_nt: TGTGCCAGCAGTTTGGATACGCAGTATTTT
cdr3_aa: CASSLDTQYF

d_call: TRBD1
v_call: TRBV29-1
j_call: TRBJ2-2
clone_size: once
cdr3_nt: TGCAGCGTTGAGAGGGGCAGGGGGCACACCGGGGAGCTGTTTTTT
cdr3_aa: CSVERGRGHTGELFF

d_call: .
v_call: TRBV24-1
j_call: TRBJ2-1
clone_size: .
cdr3_nt: TGTGCCACCAGTGACCAGGACAGAGTTGAGCAGTTCTTC
cdr3_aa: CATSDQDRVEQFF

d_call: .
v_call: TRBV27
j_call: TRBJ1-1
clone_size: .
cdr3_nt: TGTGCCAGCGGCGGCAGGGGAGCAGTGAACACTGAAGCTTTCTTT
cdr3_aa: CASGGRGAVNTEAFF

d_call: .
v_call: TRBV12-3/TRBV12-4
j_call: TRBJ1-1
clone_size: .
cdr3_nt: TGTGCCAGCAGTCCTAGGACGGAGAACACTGAAGCTTTCTTT
cdr3_aa: CASSPRTENTEAFF

d_call: TRBD1
v_call: TRBV11-2
j_call: TRBJ2-1
clone_size: .
cdr3_nt: TGTGCCAGCAGCTTGGACAGGGTGACCCACAATGAGCAGTTCTTC
cdr3_aa: CASSLDRVTHNEQFF

d_call: .
v_call: TRBV19
j_call: TRBJ2-5
clone_size: once
cdr3_nt: TGTGCCAGTAGTCCCAGTAGTAGCGACGGCGAGACCCAGTACTTC
cdr3_aa: CASSPSSSDGETQYF

d_call: .
v_call: TRBV19
j_call: TRBJ1-2
clone_size: .
cdr3_nt: TGTGCCAGTAGTTCGTTATTCCGGGCGGCTACTAACTATGGCTACACCTTC
cdr3_aa: CASSSLFRAATNYGYTF